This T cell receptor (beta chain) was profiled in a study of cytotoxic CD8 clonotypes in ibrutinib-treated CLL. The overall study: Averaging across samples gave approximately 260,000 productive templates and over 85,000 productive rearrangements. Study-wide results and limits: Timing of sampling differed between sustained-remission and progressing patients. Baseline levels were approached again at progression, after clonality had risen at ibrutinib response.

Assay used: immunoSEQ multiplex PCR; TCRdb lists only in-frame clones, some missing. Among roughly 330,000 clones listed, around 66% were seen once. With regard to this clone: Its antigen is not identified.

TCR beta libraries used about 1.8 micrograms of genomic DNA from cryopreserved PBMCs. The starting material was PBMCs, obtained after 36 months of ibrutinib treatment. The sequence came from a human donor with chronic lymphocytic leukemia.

CDR3 in amino acids: CASSLDPQGLSYGYTF. The CDR3 DNA follows: TGCGCCAGCAGCTTGGATCCACAGGGGCTGAGCTATGGCTACACCTTC. The chain has TRBV5-1 and TRBJ1-2, with TRBD1 identical over 7 bases. V gave up 0 bases and J gave up 4 bases; unmatched junction bases: 9. Germline loops: CDR1 SGHRS, CDR2 YFSETQ. This CDR3 has 16 amino acids.